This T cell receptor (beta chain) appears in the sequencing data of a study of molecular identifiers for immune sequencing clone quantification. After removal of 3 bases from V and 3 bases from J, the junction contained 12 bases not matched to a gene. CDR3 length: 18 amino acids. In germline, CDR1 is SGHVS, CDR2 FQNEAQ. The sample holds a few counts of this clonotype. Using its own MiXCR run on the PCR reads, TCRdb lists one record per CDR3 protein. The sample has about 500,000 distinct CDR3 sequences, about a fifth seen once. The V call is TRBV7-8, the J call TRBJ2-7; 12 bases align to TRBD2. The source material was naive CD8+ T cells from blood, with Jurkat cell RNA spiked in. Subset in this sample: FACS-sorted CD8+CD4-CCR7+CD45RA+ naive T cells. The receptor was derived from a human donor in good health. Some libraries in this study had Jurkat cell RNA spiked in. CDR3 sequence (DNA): TGTGCCAGCAGCTTCCCGGGACATTGGACTAGCGGGGTCTACGAGCAGTACTTC. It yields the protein CASSFPGHWTSGVYEQYF.